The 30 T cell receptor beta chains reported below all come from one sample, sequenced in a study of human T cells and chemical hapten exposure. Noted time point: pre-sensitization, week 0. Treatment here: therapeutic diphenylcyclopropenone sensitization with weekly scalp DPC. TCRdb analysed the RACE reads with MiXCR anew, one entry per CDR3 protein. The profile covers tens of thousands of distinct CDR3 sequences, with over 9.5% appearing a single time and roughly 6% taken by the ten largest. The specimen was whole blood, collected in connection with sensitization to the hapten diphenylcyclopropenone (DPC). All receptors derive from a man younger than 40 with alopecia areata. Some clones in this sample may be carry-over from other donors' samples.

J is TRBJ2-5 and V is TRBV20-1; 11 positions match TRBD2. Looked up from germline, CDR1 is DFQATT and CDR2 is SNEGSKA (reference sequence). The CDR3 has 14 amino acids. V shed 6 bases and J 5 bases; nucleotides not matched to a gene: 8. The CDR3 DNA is TGCAGTGCCCGGCGACTAGCGGGATATGAGACCCAGTACTTC. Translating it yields CSARRLAGYETQYF.

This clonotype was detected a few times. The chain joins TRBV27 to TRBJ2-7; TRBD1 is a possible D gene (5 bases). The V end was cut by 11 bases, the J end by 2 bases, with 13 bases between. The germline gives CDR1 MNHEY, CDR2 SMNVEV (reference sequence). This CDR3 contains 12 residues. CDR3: CACRKGPYEQYF. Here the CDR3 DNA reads TGTGCCTGCCGTAAGGGGCCCTACGAGCAGTACTTC.

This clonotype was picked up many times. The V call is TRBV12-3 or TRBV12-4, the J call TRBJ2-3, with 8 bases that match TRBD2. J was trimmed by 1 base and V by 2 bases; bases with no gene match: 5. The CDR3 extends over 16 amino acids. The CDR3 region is CASSLRTGGGTDTQYF. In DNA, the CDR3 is TGTGCCAGCAGTTTAAGGACGGGAGGGGGCACAGATACGCAGTATTTT.

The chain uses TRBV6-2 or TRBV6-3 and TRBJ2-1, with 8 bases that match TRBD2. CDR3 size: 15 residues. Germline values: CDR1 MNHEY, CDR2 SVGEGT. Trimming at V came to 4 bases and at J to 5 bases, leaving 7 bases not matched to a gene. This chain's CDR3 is CASSLSPSGHNEQFF. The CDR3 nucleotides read TGTGCCAGCAGTTTGTCGCCTAGCGGGCACAATGAGCAGTTCTTC.

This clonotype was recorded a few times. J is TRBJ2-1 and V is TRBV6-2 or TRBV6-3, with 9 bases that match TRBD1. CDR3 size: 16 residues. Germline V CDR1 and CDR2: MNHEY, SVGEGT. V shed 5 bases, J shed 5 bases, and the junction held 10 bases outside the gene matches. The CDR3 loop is CASSKLQGAPNNEQFF. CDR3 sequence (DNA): TGTGCCAGCAGTAAACTACAGGGGGCGCCGAACAATGAGCAGTTCTTC.

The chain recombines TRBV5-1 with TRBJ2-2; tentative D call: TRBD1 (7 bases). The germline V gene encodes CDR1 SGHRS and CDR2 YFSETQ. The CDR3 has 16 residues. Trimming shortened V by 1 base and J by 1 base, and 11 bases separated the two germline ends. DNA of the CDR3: TGCGCCAGCAGCTTGCAGGGGGGCCTGAACACCGGGGAGCTGTTTTTT. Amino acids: CASSLQGGLNTGELFF.

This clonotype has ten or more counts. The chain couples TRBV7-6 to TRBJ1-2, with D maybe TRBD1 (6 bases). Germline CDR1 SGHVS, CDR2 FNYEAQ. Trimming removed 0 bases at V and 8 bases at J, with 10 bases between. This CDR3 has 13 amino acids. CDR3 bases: TGTGCCAGCAGCTTAGCAGGGGGTAACGGCTACACCTTC. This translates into CASSLAGGNGYTF.

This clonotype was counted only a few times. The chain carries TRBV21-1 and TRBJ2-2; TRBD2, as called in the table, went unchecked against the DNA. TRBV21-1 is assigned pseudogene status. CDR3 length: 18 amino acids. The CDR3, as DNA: TGTGCCAGCAGAAGAGGGACTAGCGGGAGAGGGGACACCGGGGAGCTGTTTTTT. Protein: CASRRGTSGRGDTGELFF.

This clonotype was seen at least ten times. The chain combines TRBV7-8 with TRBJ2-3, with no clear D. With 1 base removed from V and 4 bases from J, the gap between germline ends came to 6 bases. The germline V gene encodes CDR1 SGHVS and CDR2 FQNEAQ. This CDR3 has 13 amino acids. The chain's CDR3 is CASSLVSADTQYF. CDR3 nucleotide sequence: TGTGCCAGCAGCTTAGTTTCGGCAGATACGCAGTATTTT. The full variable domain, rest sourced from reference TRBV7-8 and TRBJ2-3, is GAGVSQSPRYKVAKRGQDVALRCDPISGHVSLFWYQQALGQGPEFLTYFQNEAQLDKSGLPSDRFFAERPEGSVSTLKIQRTQQEDSAVYLCASSLVSADTQYFGPGTRLTVL.

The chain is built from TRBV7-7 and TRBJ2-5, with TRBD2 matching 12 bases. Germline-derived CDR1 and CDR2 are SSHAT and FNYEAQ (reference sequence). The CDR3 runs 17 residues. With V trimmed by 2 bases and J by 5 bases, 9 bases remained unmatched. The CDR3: CASSLRLAGGPSETQYF. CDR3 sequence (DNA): TGTGCCAGCAGCTTAAGGCTAGCGGGAGGGCCCTCGGAGACCCAGTACTTC.

The CDR3 spells CASSLSATYEQYV. The CDR3 DNA follows: TGTGCCAGCAGTTTGAGCGCCACCTACGAGCAGTACGTC. The chain recombines TRBV28 with TRBJ2-7, with D unresolved. The germline V gene has CDR1 MDHEN and CDR2 SYDVKM. This CDR3 region has 13 residues. The ends were cut back, 3 bases at V and 2 bases at J, with 8 bases in the middle.

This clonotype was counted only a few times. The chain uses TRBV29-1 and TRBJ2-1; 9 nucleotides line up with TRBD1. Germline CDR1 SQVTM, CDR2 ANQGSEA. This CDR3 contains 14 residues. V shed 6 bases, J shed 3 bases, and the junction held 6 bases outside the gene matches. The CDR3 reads CSVADRGGYNEQFF. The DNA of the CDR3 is TGCAGCGTAGCCGACAGGGGGGGCTACAATGAGCAGTTCTTC.

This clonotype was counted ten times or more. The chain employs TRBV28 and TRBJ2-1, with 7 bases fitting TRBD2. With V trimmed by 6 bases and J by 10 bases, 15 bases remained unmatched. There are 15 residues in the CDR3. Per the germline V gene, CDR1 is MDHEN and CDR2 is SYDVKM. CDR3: CASRGLGAGADEQFF. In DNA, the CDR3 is TGTGCCAGCAGAGGGTTGGGTGCGGGAGCGGACGAGCAGTTCTTC.

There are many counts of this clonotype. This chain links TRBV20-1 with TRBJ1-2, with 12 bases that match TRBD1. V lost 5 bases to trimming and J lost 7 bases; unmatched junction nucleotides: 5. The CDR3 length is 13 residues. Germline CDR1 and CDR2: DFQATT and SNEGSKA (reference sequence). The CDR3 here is CSAPGTGGSGYTF. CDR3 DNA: TGCAGTGCTCCCGGGACAGGGGGCTCTGGCTACACCTTC.

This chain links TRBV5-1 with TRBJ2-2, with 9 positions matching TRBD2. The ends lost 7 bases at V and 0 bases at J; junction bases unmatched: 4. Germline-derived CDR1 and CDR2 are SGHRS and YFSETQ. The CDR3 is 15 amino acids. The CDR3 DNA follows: TGCGCCAGCCGCCTAGCGGGATCGAACACCGGGGAGCTGTTTTTT. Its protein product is CASRLAGSNTGELFF.

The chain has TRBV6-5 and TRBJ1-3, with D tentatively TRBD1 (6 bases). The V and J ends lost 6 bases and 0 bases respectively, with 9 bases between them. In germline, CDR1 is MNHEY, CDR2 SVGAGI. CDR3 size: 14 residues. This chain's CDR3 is CASRSTGSGNTIYF. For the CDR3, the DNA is TGTGCCAGCAGATCGACAGGCTCTGGAAACACCATATATTTT.

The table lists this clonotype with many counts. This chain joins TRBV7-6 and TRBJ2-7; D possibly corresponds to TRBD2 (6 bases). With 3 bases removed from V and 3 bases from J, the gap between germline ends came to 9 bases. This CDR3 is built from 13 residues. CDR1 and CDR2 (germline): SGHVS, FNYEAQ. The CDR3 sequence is CASSFGGNYEQYV. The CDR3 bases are TGTGCCAGCAGCTTTGGAGGGAACTACGAGCAGTACGTC.

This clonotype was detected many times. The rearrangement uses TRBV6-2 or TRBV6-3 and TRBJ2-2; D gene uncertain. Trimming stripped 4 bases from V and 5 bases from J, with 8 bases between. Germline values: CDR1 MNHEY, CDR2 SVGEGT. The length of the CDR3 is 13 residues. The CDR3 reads CASSFRGTGELFF. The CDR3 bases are TGTGCCAGCAGTTTCCGCGGAACCGGGGAGCTGTTTTTT.

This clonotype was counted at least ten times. CDR3 region: CASSPGQGTYEQYV. The CDR3 DNA is TGTGCCAGCAGCCCTGGACAGGGTACCTACGAGCAGTACGTC. The chain has TRBV7-6 and TRBJ2-7, with 8 bases lining up with TRBD1. CDR3 length: 14 amino acids. Germline CDR1 reads SGHVS; CDR2 reads FNYEAQ. J was trimmed by 2 bases and V by 5 bases; bases with no gene match: 5.

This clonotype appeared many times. This chain's CDR3 is CASSLDRSPGVDNEQFF. As DNA, the CDR3 is TGTGCCAGCAGCTTAGATCGGTCCCCGGGCGTTGACAATGAGCAGTTCTTC. The chain uses TRBV11-2 and TRBJ2-1, with D uncertain. This CDR3 spans 17 amino acids. Germline V CDR1 and CDR2: SGHAT, FQNNGV. V lost 0 bases, J lost 5 bases, and 17 bases lay in between.

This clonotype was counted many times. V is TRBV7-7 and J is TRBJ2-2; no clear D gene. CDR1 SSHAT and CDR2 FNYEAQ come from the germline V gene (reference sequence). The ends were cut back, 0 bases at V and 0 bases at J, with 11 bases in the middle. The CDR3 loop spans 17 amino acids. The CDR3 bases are TGTGCCAGCAGCTTAGCGATGAGAACCGCGAACACCGGGGAGCTGTTTTTT. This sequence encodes CASSLAMRTANTGELFF.

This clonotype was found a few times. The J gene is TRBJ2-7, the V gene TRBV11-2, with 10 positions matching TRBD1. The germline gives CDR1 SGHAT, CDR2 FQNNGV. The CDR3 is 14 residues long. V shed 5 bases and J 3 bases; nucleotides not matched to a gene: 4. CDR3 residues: CASSVRTGGYEQYV. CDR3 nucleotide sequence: TGTGCCAGCAGCGTACGGACAGGGGGCTACGAGCAGTACGTC.

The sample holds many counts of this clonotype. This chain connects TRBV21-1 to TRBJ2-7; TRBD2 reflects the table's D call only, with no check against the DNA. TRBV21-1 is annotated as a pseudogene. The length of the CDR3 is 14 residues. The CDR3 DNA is TGTGCCAGCAGCCGAGCTAGCGGGATCTACGAGCAGTACGTC. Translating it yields CASSRASGIYEQYV.

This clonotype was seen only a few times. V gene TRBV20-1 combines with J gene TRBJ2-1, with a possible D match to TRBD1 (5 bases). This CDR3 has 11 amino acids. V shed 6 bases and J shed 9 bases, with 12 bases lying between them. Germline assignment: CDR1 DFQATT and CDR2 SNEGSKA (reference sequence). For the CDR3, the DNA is TGCAGTGCCACCATAGGGGTTGAGCAGTTCTTC. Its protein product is CSATIGVEQFF.

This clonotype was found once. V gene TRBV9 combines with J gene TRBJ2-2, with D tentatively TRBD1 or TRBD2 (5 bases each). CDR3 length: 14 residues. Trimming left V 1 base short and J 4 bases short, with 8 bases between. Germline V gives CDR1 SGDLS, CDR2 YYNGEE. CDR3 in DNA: TGTGCCAGCAGCGTATGGGACGGCACCGGGGAGCTGTTTTTT. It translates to CASSVWDGTGELFF.

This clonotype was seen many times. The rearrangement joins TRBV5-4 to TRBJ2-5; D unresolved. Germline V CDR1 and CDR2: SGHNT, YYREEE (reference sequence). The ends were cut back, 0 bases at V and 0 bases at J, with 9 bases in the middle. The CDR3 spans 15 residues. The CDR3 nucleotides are TGTGCCAGCAGCTTGGCCTTCGGCCACCAAGAGACCCAGTACTTC. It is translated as CASSLAFGHQETQYF.

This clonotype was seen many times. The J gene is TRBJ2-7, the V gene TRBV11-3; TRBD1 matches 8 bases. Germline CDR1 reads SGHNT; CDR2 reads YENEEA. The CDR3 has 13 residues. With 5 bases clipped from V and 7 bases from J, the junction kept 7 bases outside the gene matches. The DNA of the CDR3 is TGTGCCAGCAGCCCAGGACAGGGCGGAGAGCAGTACTTC. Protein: CASSPGQGGEQYF.

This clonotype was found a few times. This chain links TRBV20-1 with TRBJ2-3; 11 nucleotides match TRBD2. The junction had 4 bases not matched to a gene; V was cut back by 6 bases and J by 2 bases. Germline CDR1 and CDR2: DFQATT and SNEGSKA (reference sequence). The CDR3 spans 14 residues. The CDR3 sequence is CSALLAGATDTQYF. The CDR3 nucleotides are TGCAGTGCCCTACTAGCGGGGGCCACAGATACGCAGTATTTT.

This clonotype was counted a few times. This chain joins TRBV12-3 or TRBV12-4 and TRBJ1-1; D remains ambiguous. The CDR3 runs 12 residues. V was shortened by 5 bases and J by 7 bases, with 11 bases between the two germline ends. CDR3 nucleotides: TGTGCCAGCAGTCCCTCGCTCAGTGAAGCTTTCTTT. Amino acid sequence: CASSPSLSEAFF.

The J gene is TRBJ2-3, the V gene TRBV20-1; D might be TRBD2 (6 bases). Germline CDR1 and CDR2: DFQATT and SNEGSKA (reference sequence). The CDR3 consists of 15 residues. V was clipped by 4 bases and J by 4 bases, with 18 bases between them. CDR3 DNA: TGCAGTGCTATAAGGGACCCCGGGGGTCCAGATACGCAGTATTTT. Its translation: CSAIRDPGGPDTQYF.